This note documents a single TCR beta chain sequence. Negative isolation yielded CD8+ and CD4+ T cells; FACS enriched TEMRA cells. The sample originates from a study of CD8 T cells in Susac syndrome. The germline V and J ends were trimmed by 8 bases and 3 bases, with 21 bases remaining between them. CDR3 length equals 15 residues. The V gene's germline CDR1 is SGHDT and CDR2 YYEEEE. A quantity of about 0.5 to 1 ug RNA underwent reverse transcription using random hexamers. From the immunoSEQ multiplex PCR reads, TCRdb called clonotypes with MiXCR, one entry per CDR3 protein. This table holds 130,000 or so distinct CDR3 sequences, about 90% found once.

The receptor was isolated from a human donor with multiple sclerosis. What was sequenced was CD8+ T cells from PBMCs. J is TRBJ2-7 and V is TRBV5-6, with unresolved D. This chain's CDR3 is CASHLTGGAVYEQYF. The CDR3 nucleotides read TGTGCCAGTCATCTGACCGGCGGAGCAGTCTACGAGCAGTACTTC.